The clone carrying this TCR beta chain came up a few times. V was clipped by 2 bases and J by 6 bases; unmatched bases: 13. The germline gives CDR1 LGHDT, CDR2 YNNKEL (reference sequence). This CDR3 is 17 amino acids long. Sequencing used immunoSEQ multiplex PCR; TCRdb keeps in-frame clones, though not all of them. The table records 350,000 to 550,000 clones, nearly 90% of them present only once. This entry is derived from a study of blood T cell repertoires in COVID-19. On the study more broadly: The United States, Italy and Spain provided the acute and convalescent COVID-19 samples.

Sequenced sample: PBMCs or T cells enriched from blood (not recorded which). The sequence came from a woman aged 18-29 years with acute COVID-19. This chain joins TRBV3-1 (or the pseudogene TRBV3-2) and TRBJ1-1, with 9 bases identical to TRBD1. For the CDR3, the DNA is TGTGCCAGCAGCCAAACCCCCGGGACAGGGAGAAACTCTGAAGCTTTCTTT. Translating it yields CASSQTPGTGRNSEAFF.